The T cell receptor beta chain described here comes from a study of blood T cell repertoires in COVID-19. The CDR3 loop spans 14 amino acids. Germline assignment: CDR1 SQVTM and CDR2 ANQGSEA. The trim removed 6 bases at V and 4 bases at J, leaving 6 bases unmatched. The repertoire was sequenced with immunoSEQ multiplex PCR; TCRdb's copy has only in-frame clones and lacks some. The table has around 97,000 clones, over 85% seen once. The sample holds one count of this clone. This TCR was sampled from an elderly woman in a cohort sampled during active COVID-19. The chain joins TRBV29-1 to TRBJ1-6; 7 bases are shared with TRBD1. Material for sequencing was peripheral blood. The CDR3 is CSVSEGAYNSPLHF. The CDR3, as DNA: TGCAGCGTGTCCGAGGGGGCGTATAATTCACCCCTCCACTTT.